The clone carrying this T cell receptor beta chain was observed a few times. This specimen belongs to a study of response to subunit inactivated influenza vaccine. TCRdb itself ran the RT-PCR reads through MiXCR, one entry per CDR3 protein. This sample has about 610,000 distinct CDR3 sequences, with about 15% found just once. The sequencing used PBMCs from blood, collected 11 to 12 days after vaccination. This TCR was recovered from a man aged 45-60 years who received an inactivated influenza vaccine.

As DNA, the CDR3 is TGTGCCAGCAGTTCACGCTACCGGGACATCACCCAGTACTTC. Its translation is CASSSRYRDITQYF. The chain employs TRBV12-3 or TRBV12-4 and TRBJ2-5; D is possibly TRBD1 (6 bases). V lost 4 bases to trimming and J lost 8 bases, with 17 bases between them. CDR3 size: 14 residues.